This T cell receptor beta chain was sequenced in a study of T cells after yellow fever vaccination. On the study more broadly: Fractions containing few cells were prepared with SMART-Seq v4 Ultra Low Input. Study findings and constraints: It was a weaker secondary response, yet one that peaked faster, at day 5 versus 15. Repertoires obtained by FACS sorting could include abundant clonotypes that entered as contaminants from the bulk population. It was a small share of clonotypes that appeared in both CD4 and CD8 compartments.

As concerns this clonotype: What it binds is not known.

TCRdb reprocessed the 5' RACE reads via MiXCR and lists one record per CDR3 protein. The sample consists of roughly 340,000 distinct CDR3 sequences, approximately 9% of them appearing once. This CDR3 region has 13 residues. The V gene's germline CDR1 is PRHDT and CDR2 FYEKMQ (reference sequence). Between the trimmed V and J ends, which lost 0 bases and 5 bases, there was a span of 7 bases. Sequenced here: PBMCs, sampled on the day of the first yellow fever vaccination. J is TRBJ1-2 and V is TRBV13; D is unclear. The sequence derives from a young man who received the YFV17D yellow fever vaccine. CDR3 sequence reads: CASSLGRSYGYTF. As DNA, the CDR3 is TGTGCCAGCAGCTTAGGCAGGTCTTATGGCTACACCTTC.